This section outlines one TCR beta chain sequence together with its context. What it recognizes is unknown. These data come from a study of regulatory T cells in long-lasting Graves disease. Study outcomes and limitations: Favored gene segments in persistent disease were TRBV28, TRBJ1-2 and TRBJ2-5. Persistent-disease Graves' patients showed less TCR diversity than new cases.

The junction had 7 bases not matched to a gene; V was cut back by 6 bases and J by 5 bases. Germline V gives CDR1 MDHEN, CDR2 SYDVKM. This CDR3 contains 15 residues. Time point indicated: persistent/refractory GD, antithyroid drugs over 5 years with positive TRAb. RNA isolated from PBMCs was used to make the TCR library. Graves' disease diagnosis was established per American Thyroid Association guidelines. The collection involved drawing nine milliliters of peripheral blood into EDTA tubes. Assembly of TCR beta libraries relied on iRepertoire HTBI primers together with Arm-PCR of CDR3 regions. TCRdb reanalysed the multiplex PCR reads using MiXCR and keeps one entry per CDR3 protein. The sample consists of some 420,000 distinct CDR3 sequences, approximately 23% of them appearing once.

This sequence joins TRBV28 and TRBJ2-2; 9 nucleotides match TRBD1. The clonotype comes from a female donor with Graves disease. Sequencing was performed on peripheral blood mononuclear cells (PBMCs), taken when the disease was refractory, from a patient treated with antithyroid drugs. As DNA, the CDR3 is TGTGCCAGCAGCACCGGGACAGGGAGGACCGGGGAGCTGTTTTTT. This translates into CASSTGTGRTGELFF.